This T cell receptor (beta chain) derives from a study of cytomegalovirus exposure and HLA in healthy donors. To note about this clone: What it recognizes is unknown.

Findings and caveats of the study: The study labeled 150 to 200 TCR beta chains cytomegalovirus-associated. In a later analysis, at a false discovery rate of 0.05, about 17,000 TCR beta sequences matched HLA alleles.

PCR involved 60 Vbeta and 13 Jbeta primers. Measured with immunoSEQ multiplex PCR; TCRdb has only the in-frame clones, and not every one. The sample contains about 190,000 clones, around 84% of which appear only once. Trimming left V 0 bases short and J 1 base short, with 15 bases between. The CDR3 is made up of 17 amino acids. Germline CDR1 reads SGDLS; CDR2 reads YYNGEE. The source of this sequence is a man aged 40-49 years in good health and CMV-seropositive. The chain joins TRBV9 to TRBJ2-3, with a weak D call TRBD2 (7 bases). Sequencing was done on a sample of PBMCs. The CDR3 loop reads CASSVAAGAFRTDTQYF. In nucleotides, the CDR3 is TGTGCCAGCAGCGTAGCTGCGGGGGCCTTTCGCACAGATACGCAGTATTTT.